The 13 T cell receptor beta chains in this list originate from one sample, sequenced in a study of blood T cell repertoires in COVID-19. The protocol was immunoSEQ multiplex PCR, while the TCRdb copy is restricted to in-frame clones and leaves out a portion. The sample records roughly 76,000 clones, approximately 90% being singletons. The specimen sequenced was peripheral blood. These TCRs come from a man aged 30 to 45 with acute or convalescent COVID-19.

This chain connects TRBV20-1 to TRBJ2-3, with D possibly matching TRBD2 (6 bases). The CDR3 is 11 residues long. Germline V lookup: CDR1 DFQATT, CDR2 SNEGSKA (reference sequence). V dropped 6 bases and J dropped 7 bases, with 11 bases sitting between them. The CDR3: CSARLGNTQYF. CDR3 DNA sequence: TGCAGTGCCCGACTAGGTAATACGCAGTATTTT.

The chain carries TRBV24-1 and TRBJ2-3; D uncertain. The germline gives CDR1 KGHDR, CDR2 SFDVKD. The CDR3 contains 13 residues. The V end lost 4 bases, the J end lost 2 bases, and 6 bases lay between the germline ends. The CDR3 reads CATSDPPTDTQYF. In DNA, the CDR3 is TGTGCCACCAGTGACCCTCCCACAGATACGCAGTATTTT.

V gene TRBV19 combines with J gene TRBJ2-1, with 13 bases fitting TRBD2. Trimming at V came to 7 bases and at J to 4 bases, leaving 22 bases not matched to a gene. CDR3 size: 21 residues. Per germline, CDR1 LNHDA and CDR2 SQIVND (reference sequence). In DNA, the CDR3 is TGTGCCAGTACCCGGGGGGGTCGGGCCGGGACTAGCGGGACCCCATACAATGAGCAGTTCTTC. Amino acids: CASTRGGRAGTSGTPYNEQFF.

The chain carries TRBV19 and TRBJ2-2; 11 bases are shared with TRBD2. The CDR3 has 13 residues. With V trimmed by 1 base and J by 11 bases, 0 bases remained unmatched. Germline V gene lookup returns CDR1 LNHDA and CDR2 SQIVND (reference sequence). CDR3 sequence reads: CASSIGLAGELFF. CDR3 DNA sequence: TGTGCCAGTAGTATAGGACTAGCGGGAGAGCTGTTTTTT.

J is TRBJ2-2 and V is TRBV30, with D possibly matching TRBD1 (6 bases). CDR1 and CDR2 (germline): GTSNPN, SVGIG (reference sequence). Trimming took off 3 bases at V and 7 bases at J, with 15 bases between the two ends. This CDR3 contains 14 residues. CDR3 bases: TGTGCCTGGAGACGGGCAGGGGCGGTCGGGGAGCTGTTTTTT. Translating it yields CAWRRAGAVGELFF.

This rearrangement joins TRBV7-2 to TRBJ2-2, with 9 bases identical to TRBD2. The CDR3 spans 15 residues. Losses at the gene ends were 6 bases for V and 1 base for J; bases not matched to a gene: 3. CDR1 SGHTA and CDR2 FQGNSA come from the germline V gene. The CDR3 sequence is CASRMTSGNTGELFF. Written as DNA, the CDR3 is TGTGCCAGCAGAATGACTAGCGGGAACACCGGGGAGCTGTTTTTT.

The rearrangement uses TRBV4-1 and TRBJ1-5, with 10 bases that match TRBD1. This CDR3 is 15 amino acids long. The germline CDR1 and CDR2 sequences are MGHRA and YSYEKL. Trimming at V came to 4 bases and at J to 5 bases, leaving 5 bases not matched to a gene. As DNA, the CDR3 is TGCGCCAGCAGCCTCAGTGGACAGGGGGATCAGCCCCAGCATTTT. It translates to CASSLSGQGDQPQHF.

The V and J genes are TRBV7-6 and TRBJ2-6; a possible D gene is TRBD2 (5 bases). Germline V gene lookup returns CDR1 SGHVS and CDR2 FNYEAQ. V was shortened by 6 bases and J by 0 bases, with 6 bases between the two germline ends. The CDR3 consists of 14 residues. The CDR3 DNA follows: TGTGCCAGCAGACGGGGCTCTGGGGCCAACGTCCTGACTTTC. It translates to CASRRGSGANVLTF.

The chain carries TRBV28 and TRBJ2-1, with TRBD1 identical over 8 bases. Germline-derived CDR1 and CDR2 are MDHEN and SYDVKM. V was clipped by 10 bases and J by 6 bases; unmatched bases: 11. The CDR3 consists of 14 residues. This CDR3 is CATTTGEIVNEQFF. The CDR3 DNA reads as TGTGCCACCACGACAGGGGAGATTGTCAATGAGCAGTTCTTC.

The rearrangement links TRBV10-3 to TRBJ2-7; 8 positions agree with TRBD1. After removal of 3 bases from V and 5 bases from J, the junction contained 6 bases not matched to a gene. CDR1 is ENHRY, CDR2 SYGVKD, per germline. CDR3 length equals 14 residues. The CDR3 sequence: CAISDSDRGHEQYF. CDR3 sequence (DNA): TGTGCCATCAGTGATTCTGACAGGGGTCACGAGCAGTACTTC.

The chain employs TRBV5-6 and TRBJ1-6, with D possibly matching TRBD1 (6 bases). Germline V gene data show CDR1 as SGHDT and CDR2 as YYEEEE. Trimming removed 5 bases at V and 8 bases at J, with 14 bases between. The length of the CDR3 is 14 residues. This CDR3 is CASRPSPGDSPLHF. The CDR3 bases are TGTGCCAGCAGACCCTCGCCAGGGGATTCACCCCTCCACTTT.

The CDR3 sequence: CASTRGQISGNTIYF. The CDR3 coding sequence is TGTGCCAGCACCCGAGGACAGATCTCTGGAAACACCATATATTTT. This chain connects TRBV6-6 to TRBJ1-3; D perhaps matches TRBD1 (6 bases). Germline V CDR1 and CDR2: MNHNY, SVGAGI (reference sequence). This CDR3 has 15 amino acids. The V end was cut by 7 bases, the J end by 0 bases, with 13 bases between.

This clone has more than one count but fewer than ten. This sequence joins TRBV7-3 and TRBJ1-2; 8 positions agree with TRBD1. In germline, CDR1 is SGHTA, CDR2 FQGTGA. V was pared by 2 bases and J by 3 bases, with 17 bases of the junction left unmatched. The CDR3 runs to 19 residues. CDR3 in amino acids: CASSLSSVGQGAKDYGYTF. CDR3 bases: TGTGCCAGCAGCTTATCGTCTGTGGGTCAGGGGGCAAAGGACTATGGCTACACCTTC.